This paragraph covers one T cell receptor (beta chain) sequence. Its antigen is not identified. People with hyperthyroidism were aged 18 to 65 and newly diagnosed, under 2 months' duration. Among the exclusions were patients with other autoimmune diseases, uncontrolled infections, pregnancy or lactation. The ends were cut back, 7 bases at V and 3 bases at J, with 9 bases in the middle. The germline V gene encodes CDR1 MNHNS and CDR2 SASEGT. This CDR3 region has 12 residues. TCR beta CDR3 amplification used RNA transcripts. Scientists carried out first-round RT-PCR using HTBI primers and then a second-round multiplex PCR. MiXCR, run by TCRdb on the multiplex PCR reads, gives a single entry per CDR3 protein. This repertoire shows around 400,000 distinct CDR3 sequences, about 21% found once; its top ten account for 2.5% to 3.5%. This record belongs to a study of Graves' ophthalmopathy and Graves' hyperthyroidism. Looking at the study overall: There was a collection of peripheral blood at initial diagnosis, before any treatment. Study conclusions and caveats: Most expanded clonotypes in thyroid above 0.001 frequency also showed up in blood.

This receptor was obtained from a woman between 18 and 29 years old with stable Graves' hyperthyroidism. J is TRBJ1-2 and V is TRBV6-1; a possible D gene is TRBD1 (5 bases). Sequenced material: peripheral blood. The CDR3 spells CASTRRDYGYTF. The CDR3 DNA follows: TGTGCCAGCACCCGCAGGGACTATGGCTACACCTTC.